The rows below give T cell receptor beta chains drawn from one sample of a study of CD8 T cells in ankylosing spondylitis. TCRdb re-called the 5' RACE reads through MiXCR, storing one row per CDR3 protein. The table includes around 40,000 distinct CDR3 sequences, less than 3% detected once. The sequenced sample was blood, either unsorted or a sorted T cell fraction (not recorded which). The receptor set was obtained from a male donor with ankylosing spondylitis or in good health (not recorded which). The CDR3 runs from the conserved cysteine through the conserved F or W. Each record gives: CDR3 DNA, CDR3 protein, V gene, J gene, clone size, D gene. A D gene is named only where the DNA matches it firmly. Clone size is not always given. Where it is, it says once, few, many or a class for expanded clones.

cdr3_nt: TGTGCCAGCAGCGGGGTAGGGCGGGAGGCCTTGTATTTT
cdr3_aa: CASSGVGREALYF
v_call: TRBV9
j_call: TRBJ2-3
clone_size: many
d_call: TRBD2

cdr3_nt: TGTGCCAGCAGCCGACAGGGGTATAGCAATCAGCCCCAGCATTTT
cdr3_aa: CASSRQGYSNQPQHF
v_call: TRBV9
j_call: TRBJ1-5
clone_size: many
d_call: TRBD1

cdr3_nt: TGTGCCAGCAGCTCCGGGGATACGCAGTATTTT
cdr3_aa: CASSSGDTQYF
v_call: TRBV9
j_call: TRBJ2-3
clone_size: many
d_call: NA

cdr3_nt: TGTGCCAGCAGCGGAGCGGGGGCCGGGGAGCTGTTTTTT
cdr3_aa: CASSGAGAGELFF
v_call: TRBV9
j_call: TRBJ2-2
clone_size: medium-sized
d_call: TRBD2

cdr3_nt: TGTGCCAGCAGCGTAGTTCCGGCCGGGACCCAAGTGGGCCACGAGCAGTACTTC
cdr3_aa: CASSVVPAGTQVGHEQYF
v_call: TRBV9
j_call: TRBJ2-7
clone_size: many
d_call: NA

cdr3_nt: TGTGCCAGCAGCTTGAGGGGGAGCGGCCAAGAGACCCAGTACTTC
cdr3_aa: CASSLRGSGQETQYF
v_call: TRBV9
j_call: TRBJ2-5
clone_size: NA
d_call: NA

cdr3_nt: TGTGCCAGCAGCGTAGATGTCGGGACAGGGGGCCGAGCTTTCTTT
cdr3_aa: CASSVDVGTGGRAFF
v_call: TRBV9
j_call: TRBJ1-1
clone_size: many
d_call: TRBD1

cdr3_nt: TGTGCCAGCAGCGGGACCGAGGGGAACACTGAAGCTTTCTTT
cdr3_aa: CASSGTEGNTEAFF
v_call: TRBV9
j_call: TRBJ1-1
clone_size: many
d_call: NA

cdr3_nt: TGTGCCAGCAGCCCCGGACAGGGTGGCTACAATGAGCAGTTCTTC
cdr3_aa: CASSPGQGGYNEQFF
v_call: TRBV9
j_call: TRBJ2-1
clone_size: many
d_call: TRBD1

cdr3_nt: TGTGCCAGCAGCCCTCCGGCAGCCACGGTGGGATACGGCTACACCTTC
cdr3_aa: CASSPPAATVGYGYTF
v_call: TRBV9
j_call: TRBJ1-2
clone_size: many
d_call: NA

cdr3_nt: TGTGCCAGCAGCGTAGGGAGCGGGGGCAACCAAGAGACCCAGTACTTC
cdr3_aa: CASSVGSGGNQETQYF
v_call: TRBV9
j_call: TRBJ2-5
clone_size: many
d_call: TRBD2

cdr3_nt: TGTGCCAGCAGCCCAGGAACGAGGGCCTACGAGCAGTACTTC
cdr3_aa: CASSPGTRAYEQYF
v_call: TRBV9
j_call: TRBJ2-7
clone_size: many
d_call: NA

cdr3_nt: TGTGCCAGCAGCGGGGGTATAACGAGTGCCGGGGAGCTGTTTTTT
cdr3_aa: CASSGGITSAGELFF
v_call: TRBV9
j_call: TRBJ2-2
clone_size: many
d_call: NA

cdr3_nt: TGTGCCAGCAGCGTAGCGGGCTTCGATGGCTACACCTTC
cdr3_aa: CASSVAGFDGYTF
v_call: TRBV9
j_call: TRBJ1-2
clone_size: NA
d_call: NA

cdr3_nt: TGTGCCAGCAGCGAGAGCCCAGGGCCTAGCGGGGGCTACACCTTC
cdr3_aa: CASSESPGPSGGYTF
v_call: TRBV9
j_call: TRBJ1-2
clone_size: many
d_call: NA

cdr3_nt: TGTGCCAGCAGCGGGGGAGGTTCTAGGGCCTACGAGCAGTACTTC
cdr3_aa: CASSGGGSRAYEQYF
v_call: TRBV9
j_call: TRBJ2-7
clone_size: many
d_call: NA

cdr3_nt: TGTGCCAGCAGCGTAGATGCGGGAGGGCGGAACGAGCAGTACTTC
cdr3_aa: CASSVDAGGRNEQYF
v_call: TRBV9
j_call: TRBJ2-7
clone_size: many
d_call: TRBD2

cdr3_nt: TGTGCCAGCAGCGCGAGCGCGCAAGAGACCCAGTACTTC
cdr3_aa: CASSASAQETQYF
v_call: TRBV9
j_call: TRBJ2-5
clone_size: many
d_call: NA

cdr3_nt: TGTGCCAGCAGCCAGACTAGCGGGCCTCCAGATACGCAGTATTTT
cdr3_aa: CASSQTSGPPDTQYF
v_call: TRBV9
j_call: TRBJ2-3
clone_size: many
d_call: TRBD2

cdr3_nt: TGTGCCAGCAGCGTAGAGGGGACAGGGGGGGAGACCCAGTACTTC
cdr3_aa: CASSVEGTGGETQYF
v_call: TRBV9
j_call: TRBJ2-5
clone_size: few
d_call: TRBD1

cdr3_nt: TGTGCCAGCAGCTTACGGTCCCCCGGATGGGAGCAGTTCTTC
cdr3_aa: CASSLRSPGWEQFF
v_call: TRBV9
j_call: TRBJ2-1
clone_size: many
d_call: NA

cdr3_nt: TGTGCCAGCAGCGTTTCACTTGGGGGACAGCATACGCAGTATTTT
cdr3_aa: CASSVSLGGQHTQYF
v_call: TRBV9
j_call: TRBJ2-3
clone_size: many
d_call: TRBD1

cdr3_nt: TGTGCCAGCAGCGCCGGACTAGCGCTCCAAGAGACCCAGTACTTC
cdr3_aa: CASSAGLALQETQYF
v_call: TRBV9
j_call: TRBJ2-5
clone_size: many
d_call: TRBD2

cdr3_nt: TGTGCCAGCAGCCCTCCGACTAGCGGGAGCGGAGAGACCCAGTACTTC
cdr3_aa: CASSPPTSGSGETQYF
v_call: TRBV9
j_call: TRBJ2-5
clone_size: many
d_call: TRBD2

cdr3_nt: TGTGCCAGCAGCGTAGGGAAGGGGGCGATGAATGAGCAGTTCTTC
cdr3_aa: CASSVGKGAMNEQFF
v_call: TRBV9
j_call: TRBJ2-1
clone_size: many
d_call: TRBD1

cdr3_nt: TGTGCCAGCAGATTAGCGGCGAACACCGGGGAGCTGTTTTTT
cdr3_aa: CASRLAANTGELFF
v_call: TRBV9
j_call: TRBJ2-2
clone_size: many
d_call: NA

cdr3_nt: TGTGCCAGCAGCCTTACTAGCGTTGGCACAGATACGCAGTATTTT
cdr3_aa: CASSLTSVGTDTQYF
v_call: TRBV9
j_call: TRBJ2-3
clone_size: many
d_call: TRBD2

cdr3_nt: TGTGCCAGCAGCGTAGACCCTATTGGGGACACTGAAGCTTTCTTT
cdr3_aa: CASSVDPIGDTEAFF
v_call: TRBV9
j_call: TRBJ1-1
clone_size: many
d_call: NA

cdr3_nt: TGTGCCAGCAGCGTAGCTAGCGGGAGTGCCACCGGGGAGCTGTTTTTT
cdr3_aa: CASSVASGSATGELFF
v_call: TRBV9
j_call: TRBJ2-2
clone_size: many
d_call: TRBD2

cdr3_nt: TGCGCCAGCAGTCAATCAAGGACAGGGGAGACTGAAGCTTTCTTT
cdr3_aa: CASSQSRTGETEAFF
v_call: TRBV23-1
j_call: TRBJ1-1
clone_size: many
d_call: TRBD1

cdr3_nt: TGTGCCAGCAGCGTCCCTGGCGGGAGTTGGAATGAGCAGTTCTTC
cdr3_aa: CASSVPGGSWNEQFF
v_call: TRBV9
j_call: TRBJ2-1
clone_size: many
d_call: TRBD2

cdr3_nt: TGTGCCATCAGTGTGAAGCAGTTCTTC
cdr3_aa: CAISVKQFF
v_call: TRBV10-3
j_call: TRBJ2-1
clone_size: many
d_call: NA

cdr3_nt: TGTGCCAGCAGCGTAGCTACGTGGCAAGAGACCCAGTACTTC
cdr3_aa: CASSVATWQETQYF
v_call: TRBV9
j_call: TRBJ2-5
clone_size: many
d_call: NA

cdr3_nt: TGTGCCAGCAGCGTAGAGGGGGGGCTTCGCGGAAACACCATATATTTT
cdr3_aa: CASSVEGGLRGNTIYF
v_call: TRBV9
j_call: TRBJ1-3
clone_size: many
d_call: NA

cdr3_nt: TGTGCCAGCAGCGTAGGGGCGAAAGATACGCAGTATTTT
cdr3_aa: CASSVGAKDTQYF
v_call: TRBV9
j_call: TRBJ2-3
clone_size: NA
d_call: NA

cdr3_nt: TGTGCCAGCAGCGTAGGATTGGTGGGAAGCGGGGAGCTGTTTTTT
cdr3_aa: CASSVGLVGSGELFF
v_call: TRBV9
j_call: TRBJ2-2
clone_size: many
d_call: NA

cdr3_nt: TGTGCCAGCAGCTCCGGACCCCAGGCCCCCGGGGAGCTGTTTTTT
cdr3_aa: CASSSGPQAPGELFF
v_call: TRBV9
j_call: TRBJ2-2
clone_size: many
d_call: NA

cdr3_nt: TGTGCCAGCAGCGCGGGACTAGCGGGAAGGGCAGATACGCAGTATTTT
cdr3_aa: CASSAGLAGRADTQYF
v_call: TRBV9
j_call: TRBJ2-3
clone_size: many
d_call: TRBD2

cdr3_nt: TGTGCCAGCAGCGTAGGGGGACAGTTCGCCTCTGGAAACACCATATATTTT
cdr3_aa: CASSVGGQFASGNTIYF
v_call: TRBV9
j_call: TRBJ1-3
clone_size: many
d_call: TRBD1

cdr3_nt: TGTGCCAGCAGTAACGGCTTTCGGTCGAATTCACCCCTCCACTTT
cdr3_aa: CASSNGFRSNSPLHF
v_call: TRBV9
j_call: TRBJ1-6
clone_size: many
d_call: NA

cdr3_nt: TGTGCCAGCAGCGTACGAGGAACCCGCACAGATACGCAGTATTTT
cdr3_aa: CASSVRGTRTDTQYF
v_call: TRBV9
j_call: TRBJ2-3
clone_size: many
d_call: NA

cdr3_nt: TGTGCCAGCAGCGTGACAGCCAGCTCCTACGAGCAGTACTTC
cdr3_aa: CASSVTASSYEQYF
v_call: TRBV9
j_call: TRBJ2-7
clone_size: many
d_call: NA

cdr3_nt: TGTGCCAGCAGCGTAGCCCCGGGCCGCGGATCCTATGGCTACACCTTC
cdr3_aa: CASSVAPGRGSYGYTF
v_call: TRBV9
j_call: TRBJ1-2
clone_size: many
d_call: NA

cdr3_nt: TGTGCCAGCAGCGTAGGGGGGTGGGACACGCAAGAGACCCAGTACTTC
cdr3_aa: CASSVGGWDTQETQYF
v_call: TRBV9
j_call: TRBJ2-5
clone_size: many
d_call: NA

cdr3_nt: TGTGCCAGCAGCGTAGGGGTAGGGCTGAGGGAGCAGTACTTC
cdr3_aa: CASSVGVGLREQYF
v_call: TRBV9
j_call: TRBJ2-7
clone_size: NA
d_call: NA

cdr3_nt: TGTGCCAGCAGCGTGCAGGGGGCGAGTCAAGAGACCCAGTACTTC
cdr3_aa: CASSVQGASQETQYF
v_call: TRBV9
j_call: TRBJ2-5
clone_size: many
d_call: TRBD1

cdr3_nt: TGTGCCAGCAGCGTAGCAATGGGGGGGTTGGGACGCGACGAGCAGTACTTC
cdr3_aa: CASSVAMGGLGRDEQYF
v_call: TRBV9
j_call: TRBJ2-7
clone_size: many
d_call: TRBD2

cdr3_nt: TGTGCCAGCAGCGTAGTTGGGACTAGCCTCAATGAGCAGTTCTTC
cdr3_aa: CASSVVGTSLNEQFF
v_call: TRBV9
j_call: TRBJ2-1
clone_size: many
d_call: TRBD2

cdr3_nt: TGTGCCAGCAGCTGGGCTAGCGCCCCCCAAGAGACCCAGTACTTC
cdr3_aa: CASSWASAPQETQYF
v_call: TRBV9
j_call: TRBJ2-5
clone_size: few
d_call: NA

cdr3_nt: TGTGCCAGCAGCGTAGGAGAAAGGGCTTGGCAGTACTTC
cdr3_aa: CASSVGERAWQYF
v_call: TRBV9
j_call: TRBJ2-7
clone_size: many
d_call: NA

cdr3_nt: TGTGCCAGCAGCGCGCTTAGCTCGGGAGCTGCCACCGGGGAGCTGTTTTTT
cdr3_aa: CASSALSSGAATGELFF
v_call: TRBV9
j_call: TRBJ2-2
clone_size: many
d_call: NA

cdr3_nt: TGTGCCAGCAGCGTAGTCCCCAACACCGGGGAGCTGTTTTTT
cdr3_aa: CASSVVPNTGELFF
v_call: TRBV9
j_call: TRBJ2-2
clone_size: many
d_call: NA

cdr3_nt: TGTGCCAGCAGCGTAGGGCAGGGGGGGACTGAAGCTTTCTTT
cdr3_aa: CASSVGQGGTEAFF
v_call: TRBV9
j_call: TRBJ1-1
clone_size: many
d_call: TRBD1

cdr3_nt: TGTGCCAGCAGCAAACGGACAGGGGACTATGGCTACACCTTC
cdr3_aa: CASSKRTGDYGYTF
v_call: TRBV9
j_call: TRBJ1-2
clone_size: many
d_call: TRBD1

cdr3_nt: TGTGCCAGCAGCCCTTCACCCGGGACTAGAAGGCAGTACTTC
cdr3_aa: CASSPSPGTRRQYF
v_call: TRBV9
j_call: TRBJ2-7
clone_size: NA
d_call: TRBD2

cdr3_nt: TGTGCCAGCAGCTATGACGGCACAGATACGCAGTATTTT
cdr3_aa: CASSYDGTDTQYF
v_call: TRBV9
j_call: TRBJ2-3
clone_size: many
d_call: NA

cdr3_nt: TGTGCCAGCAGCGTCGGTACAGGCGGAGAGCAGTTCTTC
cdr3_aa: CASSVGTGGEQFF
v_call: TRBV9
j_call: TRBJ2-1
clone_size: many
d_call: NA